The 31 T cell receptor beta chains below come from one sample, sequenced in a study of shared clonotypes between healthy human individuals. Produced via immunoSEQ multiplex PCR; TCRdb's table is partial and in-frame only. Of around 1.1 million clones listed, around three quarters were seen once; the top ten hold roughly 0.82%. Sequencing was carried out using memory CD4+ T cells from PBMCs. Subset meaning: CD45RA-negative fraction. Receptors were obtained from a man between 18 and 29 years old in good health. Some clones in this sample may be carry-over from other donors' samples.

The chain is built from TRBV5-5 and TRBJ1-1, with unresolved D. The CDR3 is 14 amino acids. Germline V lookup: CDR1 SGHKS, CDR2 YYEKEE (reference sequence). V gave up 3 bases and J gave up 10 bases, with 19 bases separating them. Here the CDR3 reads CASSSLRADGPAFF. The DNA for the CDR3 is TGTGCCAGCAGCTCCCTCCGTGCGGATGGTCCAGCTTTCTTT.

This chain links TRBV29-1 with TRBJ2-2; no definite D call. Trimming pared 3 bases from V and 5 bases from J, leaving 10 bases between. The CDR3 sequence is 13 residues long. CDR1 SQVTM and CDR2 ANQGSEA come from the germline V gene. The CDR3, as DNA: TGCAGCGTTGACACAGCTATGACCGGGGAGCTGTTTTTT. Protein product: CSVDTAMTGELFF.

J is TRBJ2-5 and V is TRBV11-3; D might be TRBD2 (6 bases). Germline CDR1 reads SGHNT; CDR2 reads YENEEA. With 2 bases removed from V and 5 bases from J, the gap between germline ends came to 21 bases. The CDR3 loop spans 17 amino acids. CDR3 coding DNA: TGTGCCAGCAGCTTAATGGCGGAGGGTACCAGTAGGGAGACCCAGTACTTC. Its translation is CASSLMAEGTSRETQYF.

Points on this clone: The identical CDR3 is also encoded by other nucleotide sequences in the sample. The chain combines TRBV7-3 with TRBJ2-3; a weak D match, TRBD1 (6 bases). Germline assignment: CDR1 SGHTA and CDR2 FQGTGA. V was clipped by 4 bases and J by 4 bases, with 9 bases between them. The CDR3 extends over 13 amino acids. The CDR3 DNA reads TGTGCCAGCAGCTCGAACAGGGCAGATACGCAGTATTTT. Residues: CASSSNRADTQYF.

The rearrangement uses TRBV27 and TRBJ2-1, with TRBD2 matching 9 bases. With 3 bases clipped from V and 0 bases from J, the junction kept 12 bases outside the gene matches. The CDR3 contains 19 residues. CDR1 and CDR2 (germline): MNHEY, SMNVEV (reference sequence). CDR3 sequence: CASSFFLAGLRSSYNEQFF. In DNA, the CDR3 is TGTGCCAGCAGTTTCTTCCTAGCGGGACTGCGAAGCTCCTACAATGAGCAGTTCTTC.

The chain combines TRBV11-1 with TRBJ2-1; D is unclear. V was trimmed by 5 bases and J by 9 bases, leaving 11 bases between them. The CDR3 extends over 12 amino acids. Germline CDR1 SGHAT, CDR2 FQDESV (reference sequence). The CDR3 sequence is CASSRFESEQFF. The CDR3 DNA sequence: TGTGCCAGCAGCCGGTTTGAAAGTGAGCAGTTCTTC. The full variable domain, its missing parts supplied by reference TRBV11-1 and TRBJ2-1, is EAEVAQSPRYKITEKSQAVAFWCDPISGHATLYWYRQILGQGPELLVQFQDESVVDDSQLPKDRFSAERLKGVDSTLKIQPAELGDSAMYLCASSRFESEQFFGPGTRLTVL.

This sequence joins TRBV27 and TRBJ2-3, with no clear D. Germline CDR1 is MNHEY and CDR2 is SMNVEV (reference sequence). The V end was cut by 2 bases, the J end by 0 bases, with 6 bases between. The CDR3 sequence is 14 residues long. The CDR3 DNA follows: TGTGCCAGCAGTTTAGCGCAAAGCACAGATACGCAGTATTTT. As protein: CASSLAQSTDTQYF.

This rearrangement joins TRBV18 to TRBJ2-1; 10 bases are shared with TRBD1. This CDR3 is built from 15 residues. Germline lookup yields CDR1 KGHSH and CDR2 LQKENI. Germline trimming cut 6 bases from V and 3 bases from J; bases unmatched to any gene: 5. The CDR3 sequence: CASSRQGAIYNEQFF. Written as DNA, the CDR3 is TGTGCCAGCTCGCGACAGGGGGCCATCTACAATGAGCAGTTCTTC. Drawing the rest from reference TRBV18 and TRBJ2-1, the complete variable domain is NAGVMQNPRHLVRRRGQEARLRCSPMKGHSHVYWYRQLPEEGLKFMVYLQKENIIDESGMPKERFSAEFPKEGPSILRIQQVVRGDSAAYFCASSRQGAIYNEQFFGPGTRLTVL.

This chain connects TRBV28 to TRBJ2-1, with D unresolved. CDR1 is MDHEN, CDR2 SYDVKM, per germline. The germline V and J ends were trimmed by 0 bases and 5 bases, with 2 bases remaining between them. This CDR3 region has 12 residues. The CDR3 loop reads CASSLWHNEQFF. The CDR3 DNA reads TGTGCCAGCAGTTTATGGCACAATGAGCAGTTCTTC. Filled out from reference TRBV28 and TRBJ2-1, the complete variable domain reads DVKVTQSSRYLVKRTGEKVFLECVQDMDHENMFWYRQDPGLGLRLIYFSYDVKMKEKGDIPEGYSVSREKKERFSLILESASTNQTSMYLCASSLWHNEQFFGPGTRLTVL.

The chain links TRBV5-4 to TRBJ2-5; D tentatively reads TRBD1 or TRBD2 (6 bases each). Germline CDR1 SGHNT, CDR2 YYREEE (reference sequence). V lost 2 bases and J 5 bases, leaving 16 bases between the germline ends. The CDR3 is 15 amino acids. The CDR3 is CASSLPTRRGETQYF. The CDR3 nucleotides are TGTGCCAGCAGCTTACCAACAAGGAGGGGGGAGACCCAGTACTTC.

This clone was observed a few times. CDR3: CASSYPDRADTQYF. In nucleotides, the CDR3 is TGTGCCAGCAGCTATCCGGACAGGGCAGATACGCAGTATTTT. The genes are TRBV9 and TRBJ2-3, with 8 bases identical to TRBD1. CDR1 and CDR2 (germline): SGDLS, YYNGEE. Germline trimming cut 4 bases from V and 4 bases from J; bases unmatched to any gene: 5. The length of the CDR3 is 14 residues.

The rearrangement joins TRBV14 to TRBJ1-1; possible D gene TRBD1, 6 bases. The V end was cut by 4 bases, the J end by 7 bases, with 22 bases between. Germline assignment: CDR1 SGHDN and CDR2 FVKESK. This CDR3 is 16 amino acids long. The CDR3 bases are TGTGCCAGCAGCCGAATCGAATTTGACAGGAGGAGTGAAGCTTTCTTT. It specifies CASSRIEFDRRSEAFF.

This clone occurred once. The chain uses TRBV6-6 and TRBJ2-1; D is undetermined. The CDR3 covers 16 residues. Germline V gene data show CDR1 as MNHNY and CDR2 as SVGAGI (reference sequence). With 0 bases removed from V and 2 bases from J, the gap between germline ends came to 11 bases. The CDR3 spells CASSYSSENTYNEQFF. The CDR3 bases are TGTGCCAGCAGTTACTCGAGTGAGAATACCTACAATGAGCAGTTCTTC.

This chain connects TRBV5-1 to TRBJ2-5; TRBD1 aligns across 9 bases. The DNA end is a closer match to TRBJ2-7, so the J assignment may be wrong. CDR1 and CDR2 from the germline V gene are SGHRS and YFSETQ. The CDR3 is made up of 16 amino acids. The CDR3 bases are TGCGCCAGCAGCCACTCTGGGACAGGGCTAGGCTACGAGCAGTACTTC. Encoded protein: CASSHSGTGLGYEQYF.

The chain employs TRBV5-6 and TRBJ1-5; the D gene is possibly TRBD1 (6 bases). V shed 2 bases and J shed 7 bases, with 7 bases lying between them. Germline loops: CDR1 SGHDT, CDR2 YYEEEE. This CDR3 has 12 residues. The CDR3 loop is CASSLTGQPQHF. The CDR3 DNA follows: TGTGCCAGCAGCTTAACAGGGCAGCCCCAGCATTTT.

The V gene is TRBV7-2, the J gene TRBJ1-1; maybe TRBD1 (5 bases). CDR3 length equals 17 residues. CDR1 is SGHTA, CDR2 FQGNSA, per germline. The V end was cut by 4 bases, the J end by 0 bases, with 18 bases between. CDR3 coding DNA: TGTGCCAGCAGCTCGTTTTCCCGTTGGGGGGTGAACACTGAAGCTTTCTTT. This codes for CASSSFSRWGVNTEAFF.

V usage is TRBV5-4 and J usage is TRBJ2-3, with 7 bases matching TRBD2. The CDR3 runs 13 residues. CDR1 is SGHNT, CDR2 YYREEE, per germline (reference sequence). Trimming at V came to 5 bases and at J to 3 bases, leaving 3 bases not matched to a gene. In DNA form, the CDR3 reads TGTGCCAGCAGGATGGGAGGGACAGATACGCAGTATTTT. Its translation: CASRMGGTDTQYF.

V gene TRBV16 combines with J gene TRBJ2-2; no reliable D call. The CDR3 is 14 residues long. Germline values: CDR1 KGHSY, CDR2 FQNENV. Between the trimmed V and J ends, which lost 5 bases and 3 bases, there was a span of 10 bases. This CDR3 reads CASSDSFDTGELFF. The CDR3 coding sequence is TGTGCCAGCAGCGACTCTTTTGACACCGGGGAGCTGTTTTTT.

This clone was detected only once. A read error is likely here: a far larger clone is one base away. Other DNA sequences in the sample encode the same CDR3. The chain uses TRBV28 and TRBJ1-2; D is unclear. The CDR3 totals 12 residues. V shed 3 bases and J shed 2 bases, with 4 bases lying between them. Germline V gene sequence: CDR1 MDHEN, CDR2 SYDVKM. In DNA, the CDR3 is TGTGCCAGCAGTTTCACAAACTATGGCTACACCTTC. Protein sequence: CASSFTNYGYTF.

The chain combines TRBV28 with TRBJ2-1; 11 nucleotides agree with TRBD2. Trimming took 4 bases from V and 8 from J; bases not matched to a gene: 7. In germline, CDR1 is MDHEN, CDR2 SYDVKM. This CDR3 has 15 amino acids. The CDR3 DNA is TGTGCCAGCAGTTCATTAGCGGGAGGGGTTTATGAGCAGTTCTTC. Amino acid sequence: CASSSLAGGVYEQFF. The full variable domain, rest sourced from reference TRBV28 and TRBJ2-1, is DVKVTQSSRYLVKRTGEKVFLECVQDMDHENMFWYRQDPGLGLRLIYFSYDVKMKEKGDIPEGYSVSREKKERFSLILESASTNQTSMYLCASSSLAGGVYEQFFGPGTRLTVL.

This chain connects TRBV7-7 to TRBJ2-3, with D hard to call. Germline V CDR1 and CDR2: SSHAT, FNYEAQ (reference sequence). V lost 5 bases and J lost 1, with 7 bases in between. This CDR3 is 13 amino acids long. CDR3 loop: CASSRTGTDTQYF. The CDR3, as DNA: TGTGCCAGCAGCCGAACAGGCACAGATACGCAGTATTTT.

This clone came up a few times. The chain has TRBV11-3 and TRBJ2-2, with 10 bases that match TRBD2. Germline V gene data show CDR1 as SGHNT and CDR2 as YENEEA. The J segment lost 1 base and the V segment lost 2 bases, leaving 7 bases of the junction unmatched. The CDR3 runs to 18 residues. CDR3 amino acids: CASSLTLAGAKNTGELFF. In nucleotides, the CDR3 is TGTGCCAGCAGCTTAACGCTAGCGGGAGCAAAGAACACCGGGGAGCTGTTTTTT.

The rearrangement links TRBV2 to TRBJ2-5; no clear D. The CDR3 is 12 residues long. CDR1 SNHLY and CDR2 FYNNEI come from the germline V gene. The V end was cut by 8 bases, the J end by 5 bases, with 12 bases between. CDR3 coding DNA: TGTGCCAGCCTGTTCTATGGCGAGACCCAGTACTTC. Translating gives CASLFYGETQYF.

This CDR3 is CASSPPRGAGGELFF. The CDR3, as DNA: TGTGCCAGCAGCCCCCCACGGGGGGCAGGCGGGGAGCTGTTTTTT. The rearrangement uses TRBV28 and TRBJ2-2, with a possible D match to TRBD2 (7 bases). This CDR3 spans 15 amino acids. Germline-derived CDR1 and CDR2 are MDHEN and SYDVKM. V lost 6 bases and J lost 7, with 18 bases in between.

The chain links TRBV28 to TRBJ1-5, with D tentatively TRBD1 (6 bases). Germline CDR1 reads MDHEN; CDR2 reads SYDVKM. Trimming left V 2 bases short and J 2 bases short, with 10 bases between. CDR3 length equals 15 residues. In DNA form, the CDR3 reads TGTGCCAGCAGTTTACCAGGGGCAGGCAATCAGCCCCAGCATTTT. This gives the protein CASSLPGAGNQPQHF.

Notes on this clone: This sample also contains other DNA sequences that code for the same CDR3. The chain combines TRBV7-9 with TRBJ2-3; TRBD2 is a possible D gene (5 bases). The V gene's germline CDR1 is SEHNR and CDR2 FQNEAQ (reference sequence). The CDR3 has 12 residues. V shed 5 bases and J shed 6 bases, with 9 bases lying between them. In DNA, the CDR3 is TGTGCCAGCAGCAGTACGGGGGATACGCAGTATTTT. Protein sequence: CASSSTGDTQYF.

The chain links TRBV29-1 to TRBJ1-2; a possible D gene is TRBD1 (5 bases). Germline lookup yields CDR1 SQVTM and CDR2 ANQGSEA. The CDR3 spans 12 residues. V was pared by 4 bases and J by 6 bases, with 12 bases between. In DNA form, the CDR3 reads TGCAGCGTTGCGTCCCCGGGGGATGGCTACACCTTC. Translating it yields CSVASPGDGYTF.

This rearrangement joins TRBV19 to TRBJ2-5, with 12 bases matching TRBD1. Looked up from germline, CDR1 is LNHDA and CDR2 is SQIVND (reference sequence). The CDR3 has 14 amino acids. The V and J ends lost 6 bases and 5 bases, in that order; junction bases with no gene match: 4. The CDR3 DNA reads TGTGCCAGTAGGGGACAGGGGGCAGGGGAGACCCAGTACTTC. Translating it yields CASRGQGAGETQYF.

The chain links TRBV5-6 to TRBJ2-1; TRBD1 or TRBD2 may be the D gene (6 bases each). CDR3 length: 16 amino acids. V dropped 0 bases and J dropped 1 base, with 11 bases sitting between them. Per germline, CDR1 SGHDT and CDR2 YYEEEE. The CDR3 protein is CASSLVQGRSYNEQFF. The CDR3 nucleotides read TGTGCCAGCAGCTTGGTCCAGGGGAGGTCCTACAATGAGCAGTTCTTC.

V and J are TRBV9 and TRBJ2-5, with 7 bases matching TRBD2. The V gene's germline CDR1 is SGDLS and CDR2 YYNGEE. V shed 6 bases, J shed 5 bases, and the junction held 10 bases outside the gene matches. This CDR3 is 14 amino acids long. The chain's CDR3 is CASTQRGTGETQYF. CDR3 DNA: TGTGCCAGCACCCAGCGGGGAACGGGGGAGACCCAGTACTTC.

This sequence joins TRBV28 and TRBJ2-7; 7 positions agree with TRBD2. The CDR3 has 15 residues. The V segment lost 0 bases and the J segment 6 bases; nucleotides outside the gene matches: 8. CDR1 is MDHEN and CDR2 is SYDVKM in the germline V gene. The CDR3, as DNA: TGTGCCAGCAGTTTATGGGGGGGGTTCCCGGGCGAGCAGTACTTC. Protein: CASSLWGGFPGEQYF.